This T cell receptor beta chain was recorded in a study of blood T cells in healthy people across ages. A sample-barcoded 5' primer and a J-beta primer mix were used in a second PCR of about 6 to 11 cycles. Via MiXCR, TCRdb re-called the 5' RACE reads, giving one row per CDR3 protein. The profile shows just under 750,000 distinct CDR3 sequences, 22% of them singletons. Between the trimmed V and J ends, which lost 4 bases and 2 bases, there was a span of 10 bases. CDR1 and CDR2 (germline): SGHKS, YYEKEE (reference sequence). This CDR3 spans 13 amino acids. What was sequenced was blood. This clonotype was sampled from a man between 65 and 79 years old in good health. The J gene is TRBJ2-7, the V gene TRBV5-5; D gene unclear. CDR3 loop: CASSPGPTYEQYV. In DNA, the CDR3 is TGTGCCAGCAGCCCTGGACCGACCTACGAGCAGTACGTC.